The next 31 T cell receptor beta chains were all read from a single sample in a study of blood T cell repertoires in COVID-19 (dated by TCRdb to the early 2020s). Libraries were built with the immunoSEQ multiplex PCR assay. TCRdb carries this immuneACCESS record with in-frame sequences only. Its versions omit some clonotypes, under half of them owing to an unresolved V gene in the studies checked, with the rest unexplained. The sample includes tens of thousands of clones, with about 92% observed a single time. The ten largest clones take up about 6.7% of the sample. Material for sequencing was peripheral blood. Every receptor here comes from a man between 18 and 35 years old with COVID-19, enrolled during active disease.

The CDR3 loop reads CATSDYRIAETAGELFF. As DNA, the CDR3 is TGTGCCACCAGTGATTATAGAATAGCGGAGACTGCCGGGGAGCTGTTTTTT. The chain employs TRBV24-1 and TRBJ2-2, with D possibly being TRBD2 (6 bases). The CDR3 extends over 17 amino acids. From germline, CDR1 is KGHDR and CDR2 SFDVKD. Trimming took 2 bases from V and 6 from J, leaving 18 bases between them.

In this sample, this clone turned up a few times. The same CDR3 can be traced to other DNA sequences in this sample. J is TRBJ1-1 and V is TRBV29-1, with TRBD1 matching over 8 bases. After removal of 7 bases from V and 1 base from J, the junction contained 2 bases not matched to a gene. Germline lookup yields CDR1 SQVTM and CDR2 ANQGSEA. The CDR3 runs to 12 residues. The CDR3 region is CSAGTGNTEAFF. The CDR3 nucleotides read TGCAGCGCAGGGACAGGGAACACTGAAGCTTTCTTT.

This rearrangement joins TRBV2 to TRBJ2-7, with TRBD2 identical over 13 bases. Trimming at V came to 6 bases and at J to 0 bases, leaving 2 bases not matched to a gene. Germline V gene data show CDR1 as SNHLY and CDR2 as FYNNEI. This CDR3 has 15 amino acids. For the CDR3, the DNA is TGTGCCAGCAGGGGACTAGCGGGACCCTCCTACGAGCAGTACTTC. Translating gives CASRGLAGPSYEQYF. The variable domain in full, with the rest retrieved from reference TRBV2 and TRBJ2-7, is EPEVTQTPSHQVTQMGQEVILRCVPISNHLYFYWYRQILGQKVEFLVSFYNNEISEKSEIFDDQFSVERPDGSNFTLKIRSTKLEDSAMYFCASRGLAGPSYEQYFGPGTRLTVT.

The chain employs TRBV9 and TRBJ2-5, with D unresolved. The CDR3 length is 14 residues. Deletions cut 0 bases from V and 2 bases from J, with 8 bases between. Germline V gives CDR1 SGDLS, CDR2 YYNGEE. The CDR3 bases are TGTGCCAGCAGCGTAGCGTCAGAACAAGAGACCCAGTACTTC. It is translated as CASSVASEQETQYF.

V usage is TRBV18 and J usage is TRBJ2-2; the match to TRBD1 covers 8 bases. The CDR3 is 16 residues long. V lost 5 bases and J lost 1; bases outside the gene matches: 6. The germline V gene encodes CDR1 KGHSH and CDR2 LQKENI. For the CDR3, the DNA is TGTGCCAGCTCATTGCGGACAGGGTTGAACACCGGGGAGCTGTTTTTT. Protein sequence: CASSLRTGLNTGELFF.

This chain links TRBV6-5 with TRBJ2-2; 7 bases match TRBD2. Germline assignment: CDR1 MNHEY and CDR2 SVGAGI. V trimming: 2 bases; J trimming: 4 bases; junction bases outside the gene matches: 7. The CDR3 length is 16 residues. CDR3 DNA: TGTGCCAGCAGTTACGCGGGGAGGGCGGGCACCGGGGAGCTGTTTTTT. As protein: CASSYAGRAGTGELFF.

This chain connects TRBV2 to TRBJ2-7; D not resolved. Germline CDR1 is SNHLY and CDR2 is FYNNEI. V lost 0 bases and J 1 base, leaving 7 bases between the germline ends. The CDR3 runs 14 residues. The CDR3 DNA follows: TGTGCCAGCAGTGAAGCCCCTAGTTCCTACGAGCAGTACTTC. Translating gives CASSEAPSSYEQYF.

The chain carries TRBV27 and TRBJ2-1; D unclear. Trimming shortened V by 7 bases and J by 0 bases, and 10 bases separated the two germline ends. The CDR3 contains 14 residues. Germline V gene lookup returns CDR1 MNHEY and CDR2 SMNVEV (reference sequence). The CDR3 DNA sequence: TGTGCCAGCACGGAGTTGGGCTCCTACAATGAGCAGTTCTTC. This translates into CASTELGSYNEQFF.

The chain recombines TRBV11-3 with TRBJ2-7; D is unresolved. CDR3 length equals 13 residues. CDR1 and CDR2 from the germline V gene are SGHNT and YENEEA. V was shortened by 1 base and J by 4 bases, with 8 bases between the two germline ends. The CDR3 spells CASSLGTAYEQYF. The CDR3 DNA reads as TGTGCCAGCAGCTTAGGCACTGCGTACGAGCAGTACTTC. The full variable domain, its missing parts supplied by reference TRBV11-3 and TRBJ2-7, is EAGVVQSPRYKIIEKKQPVAFWCNPISGHNTLYWYLQNLGQGPELLIRYENEEAVDDSQLPKDRFSAERLKGVDSTLKIQPAELGDSAVYLCASSLGTAYEQYFGPGTRLTVT.

V usage is TRBV7-9 and J usage is TRBJ2-1, with D maybe TRBD1 (6 bases). V was cut by 2 bases and J by 7 bases, with 18 bases left in between. Germline V gene lookup returns CDR1 SEHNR and CDR2 FQNEAQ (reference sequence). This CDR3 region has 16 residues. In DNA, the CDR3 is TGTGCCAGCAGCTTACCCCGGACATACCAGGGGAATGAGCAGTTCTTC. Translation: CASSLPRTYQGNEQFF. Full variable domain (remainder filled in from reference TRBV7-9 and TRBJ2-1): DTGVSQNPRHKITKRGQNVTFRCDPISEHNRLYWYRQTLGQGPEFLTYFQNEAQLEKSRLLSDRFSAERPKGSFSTLEIQRTEQGDSAMYLCASSLPRTYQGNEQFFGPGTRLTVL.

This chain joins TRBV18 and TRBJ2-7; maybe TRBD2 (6 bases). The CDR3 extends over 14 amino acids. Trimming shortened V by 0 bases and J by 4 bases, and 10 bases separated the two germline ends. Per germline, CDR1 KGHSH and CDR2 LQKENI. The CDR3 spells CASSPPAGTYEQYF. The CDR3 DNA is TGTGCCAGCTCACCACCGGCCGGGACTTACGAGCAGTACTTC.

The gene calls are TRBV7-2 and TRBJ2-3; TRBD2 aligns across 9 bases. Germline CDR1 is SGHTA and CDR2 is FQGNSA. This CDR3 is 17 amino acids long. V lost 1 base and J lost 0; bases outside the gene matches: 5. The chain's CDR3 is CASSLGASGASTDTQYF. CDR3 in DNA: TGTGCCAGCAGCTTAGGGGCTAGCGGGGCTAGCACAGATACGCAGTATTTT.

This rearrangement joins TRBV4-3 to TRBJ2-7; 8 bases fit TRBD2. The V gene's germline CDR1 is LGHNA and CDR2 YSLEER. This CDR3 has 15 amino acids. The V segment lost 5 bases and the J segment 3 bases; nucleotides outside the gene matches: 9. The CDR3 DNA follows: TGCGCCAGCAGCTGGGGGGCGGGAGGACTCTACGAGCAGTACTTC. Protein product: CASSWGAGGLYEQYF.

The chain is built from TRBV11-2 and TRBJ2-5; 14 bases are shared with TRBD2. J lost 4 bases, V lost 6 bases, and 4 bases had no gene match. The CDR3 length is 15 residues. In germline, CDR1 is SGHAT, CDR2 FQNNGV. The CDR3 loop reads CASRRLAGGGETQYF. The CDR3 DNA is TGTGCCAGCAGACGACTAGCGGGAGGGGGAGAGACCCAGTACTTC.

V gene TRBV19 combines with J gene TRBJ2-2, with 9 bases fitting TRBD2. In germline, CDR1 is LNHDA, CDR2 SQIVND (reference sequence). V trimming: 4 bases; J trimming: 7 bases; junction bases outside the gene matches: 7. This CDR3 is 15 amino acids long. CDR3 region: CASSRREGRNGELFF. DNA for the CDR3: TGTGCCAGTAGTAGGCGGGAGGGTAGGAACGGGGAGCTGTTTTTT. Using reference TRBV19 and TRBJ2-2 for the parts outside the CDR3, the full variable domain is DGGITQSPKYLFRKEGQNVTLSCEQNLNHDAMYWYRQDPGQGLRLIYYSQIVNDFQKGDIAEGYSVSREKKESFPLTVTSAQKNPTAFYLCASSRREGRNGELFFGEGSRLTVL.

The rearrangement uses TRBV2 and TRBJ2-3; weak D call: TRBD2 (5 bases). The V gene lost 8 bases and the J gene lost 0 bases, with 9 bases spanning the gap. Germline lookup yields CDR1 SNHLY and CDR2 FYNNEI. CDR3 length: 13 amino acids. The CDR3 reads CASASRSTDTQYF. The CDR3 DNA reads TGTGCCAGCGCTAGCAGAAGCACAGATACGCAGTATTTT. Variable domain in full (rest from reference TRBV2 and TRBJ2-3): EPEVTQTPSHQVTQMGQEVILRCVPISNHLYFYWYRQILGQKVEFLVSFYNNEISEKSEIFDDQFSVERPDGSNFTLKIRSTKLEDSAMYFCASASRSTDTQYFGPGTRLTVL.

The chain carries TRBV24-1 and TRBJ1-1; a weak D match, TRBD1 (6 bases). Between the trimmed V and J ends, which lost 2 bases and 4 bases, there was a span of 13 bases. Germline CDR1 is KGHDR and CDR2 is SFDVKD. The CDR3 has 15 amino acids. The CDR3 nucleotides are TGTGCCACCAGTGATTCGAAACAGGGCCCCACTGAAGCTTTCTTT. Its protein product is CATSDSKQGPTEAFF.

The rearrangement uses TRBV7-2 and TRBJ2-1; TRBD1 might be the D (5 bases). The CDR3 is 12 residues long. V was pared by 8 bases and J by 5 bases, with 10 bases between. Germline CDR1 is SGHTA and CDR2 is FQGNSA. CDR3 residues: CASCRVHNEQFF. CDR3 DNA: TGTGCCAGCTGCAGGGTCCACAATGAGCAGTTCTTC.

The chain combines TRBV7-8 with TRBJ2-7; tentatively, D is TRBD1 (6 bases). The CDR3 length is 15 residues. V shed 0 bases and J shed 3 bases, with 12 bases lying between them. Germline values: CDR1 SGHVS, CDR2 FQNEAQ. CDR3 loop: CASSLAWEQGYEQYF. DNA for the CDR3: TGTGCCAGCAGCTTAGCGTGGGAACAGGGCTACGAGCAGTACTTC.

The CDR3 sequence: CASSPRPLPPGEQYF. The CDR3 nucleotides read TGTGCCAGCAGCCCCCGCCCCCTCCCACCAGGCGAGCAGTACTTC. The V gene is TRBV4-2, the J gene TRBJ2-7, with D uncertain. This CDR3 is built from 15 residues. V lost 4 bases to trimming and J lost 6 bases, with 19 bases between them. From germline, CDR1 is LGHNA and CDR2 YNFKEQ.

The V call is TRBV28, the J call TRBJ2-1; D ambiguous. The CDR3 runs 15 residues. CDR1 and CDR2 from the germline V gene are MDHEN and SYDVKM. V shed 2 bases and J shed 0 bases, with 8 bases lying between them. CDR3 in amino acids: CASSLLPGSYNEQFF. The DNA of the CDR3 is TGTGCCAGCAGTTTACTGCCGGGCTCCTACAATGAGCAGTTCTTC.

The gene calls are TRBV5-6 and TRBJ1-2, with TRBD1 matching over 9 bases. J lost 4 bases, V lost 2 bases, and 3 bases had no gene match. The germline V gene encodes CDR1 SGHDT and CDR2 YYEEEE. The CDR3 contains 14 residues. The CDR3 sequence is CASSLQGAGYGYTF. The CDR3 coding sequence is TGTGCCAGCAGCTTACAGGGGGCTGGCTATGGCTACACCTTC.

The V and J genes are TRBV3-1 (or the pseudogene TRBV3-2) and TRBJ2-7; TRBD1 aligns across 8 bases. Germline loops: CDR1 LGHDT, CDR2 YNNKEL (reference sequence). The V and J ends lost 4 bases and 5 bases, in that order; junction bases with no gene match: 7. This CDR3 spans 14 amino acids. The CDR3 DNA is TGTGCCAGCAGCCGGACTGACAGGGGCCACGAGCAGTACTTC. Translation gives CASSRTDRGHEQYF.

The chain has TRBV4-3 and TRBJ2-7, with a weak D call TRBD2 (6 bases). Trimming took off 0 bases at V and 6 bases at J, with 18 bases between the two ends. This CDR3 comprises 16 residues. The germline V gene has CDR1 LGHNA and CDR2 YSLEER. The CDR3 protein is CASSQDLWAQGGEQYF. The CDR3 nucleotides read TGCGCCAGCAGCCAAGACCTTTGGGCCCAGGGAGGCGAGCAGTACTTC.

The CDR3 DNA follows: TGTGCCAGCAGAAAAGGGCCCAGGGGCGAAAACTATGGCTACACCTTC. Translation gives CASRKGPRGENYGYTF. This rearrangement joins TRBV7-2 to TRBJ1-2, with D tentatively TRBD1 (6 bases). The CDR3 spans 16 residues. The ends were cut back, 6 bases at V and 2 bases at J, with 19 bases in the middle. CDR1 is SGHTA and CDR2 is FQGNSA in the germline V gene.

The chain uses TRBV10-2 and TRBJ2-1, with TRBD2 identical over 7 bases. Germline V lookup: CDR1 WSHSY, CDR2 SAAADI. Trimming took 2 bases from V and 7 from J; bases not matched to a gene: 8. The CDR3 consists of 15 residues. This CDR3 reads CASSEEGRVINEQFF. CDR3 sequence (DNA): TGCGCCAGCAGTGAGGAAGGGAGGGTAATTAATGAGCAGTTCTTC.

The chain has TRBV29-1 and TRBJ1-1; 7 positions match TRBD1. Germline trimming cut 7 bases from V and 0 bases from J; bases unmatched to any gene: 2. The germline CDR1 and CDR2 sequences are SQVTM and ANQGSEA. This CDR3 region has 12 residues. The CDR3 protein is CSGQGMNTEAFF. CDR3 bases: TGCAGCGGACAGGGAATGAACACTGAAGCTTTCTTT.

The rearrangement links TRBV28 to TRBJ1-2, with 9 bases aligning to TRBD1. Germline V CDR1 and CDR2: MDHEN, SYDVKM. Trimming took 4 bases from V and 4 from J; bases not matched to a gene: 10. The length of the CDR3 is 16 residues. The CDR3 nucleotides read TGTGCCAGCAGTTCCACTCAGGACAGGGGATCCTATGGCTACACCTTC. As protein: CASSSTQDRGSYGYTF.

The V and J genes are TRBV28 and TRBJ2-7; TRBD2 agrees at 9 bases. CDR1 and CDR2 from the germline V gene are MDHEN and SYDVKM. CDR3 length equals 16 residues. V shed 3 bases and J 2 bases; nucleotides not matched to a gene: 8. CDR3 nucleotide sequence: TGTGCCAGCAGTTTGCGCCGGGGACTAGCTACCTACGAGCAGTACTTC. Its translation: CASSLRRGLATYEQYF.

V and J are TRBV27 and TRBJ2-7; no clear D. The CDR3 is 13 residues long. Trimming stripped 2 bases from V and 5 bases from J, with 10 bases between. Germline values: CDR1 MNHEY, CDR2 SMNVEV (reference sequence). CDR3 amino acids: CASSLNSWDEQYF. The CDR3 DNA follows: TGTGCCAGCAGTTTAAACAGTTGGGACGAGCAGTACTTC.

V usage is TRBV13 and J usage is TRBJ2-3, with TRBD2 identical over 13 bases. In germline, CDR1 is PRHDT, CDR2 FYEKMQ (reference sequence). V was pared by 5 bases and J by 5 bases, with 4 bases of the junction left unmatched. CDR3 length: 15 amino acids. The CDR3 DNA sequence: TGTGCCAGCAGCCCCGGACTAGCGGGAGAAGATACGCAGTATTTT. Translation gives CASSPGLAGEDTQYF.